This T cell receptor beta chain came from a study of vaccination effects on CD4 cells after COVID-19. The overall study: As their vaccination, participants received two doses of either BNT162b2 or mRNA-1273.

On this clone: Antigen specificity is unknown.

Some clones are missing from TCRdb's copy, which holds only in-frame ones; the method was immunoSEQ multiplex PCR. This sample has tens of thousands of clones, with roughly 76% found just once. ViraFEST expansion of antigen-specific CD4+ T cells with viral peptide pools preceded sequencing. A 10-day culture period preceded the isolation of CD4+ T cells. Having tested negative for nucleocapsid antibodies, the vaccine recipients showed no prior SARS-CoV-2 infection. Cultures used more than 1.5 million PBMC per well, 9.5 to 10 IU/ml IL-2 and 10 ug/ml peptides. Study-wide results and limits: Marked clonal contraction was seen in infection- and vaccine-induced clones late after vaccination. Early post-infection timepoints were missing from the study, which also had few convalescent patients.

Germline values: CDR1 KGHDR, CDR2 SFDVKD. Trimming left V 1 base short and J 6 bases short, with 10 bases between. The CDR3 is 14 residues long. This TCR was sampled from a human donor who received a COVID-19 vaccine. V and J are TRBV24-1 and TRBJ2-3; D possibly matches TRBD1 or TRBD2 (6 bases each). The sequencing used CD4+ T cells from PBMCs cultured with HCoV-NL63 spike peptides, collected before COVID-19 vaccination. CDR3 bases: TGTGCCACCAGTGATTTCCGAGGGGGGGATACGCAGTATTTT. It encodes CATSDFRGGDTQYF.